The 32 T cell receptor beta chains below come from one sample, sequenced in a study of shared clonotypes between healthy human individuals. Method: immunoSEQ multiplex PCR; TCRdb's copy keeps in-frame clones and lacks some. The sample shows approximately 710,000 clones, less than 95% of them seen only once. Sequencing was carried out using memory CD8+ T cells from PBMCs. Noted subset: CD45RO+ cells pooled with CCR7-negative TemRA cells. The receptors shown here come from a man in his late teens or twenties in good health. Some clones in this sample may be carry-over from other donors' samples.

The V and J genes are TRBV11-2 and TRBJ2-7; 7 bases agree with TRBD1. V was clipped by 3 bases and J by 4 bases; unmatched bases: 3. The length of the CDR3 is 13 residues. Germline loops: CDR1 SGHAT, CDR2 FQNNGV. CDR3 protein: CASSLDRNYEQYF. The CDR3 DNA reads as TGTGCCAGCAGCTTGGACAGGAATTACGAGCAGTACTTC. The variable domain in full, with the rest retrieved from reference TRBV11-2 and TRBJ2-7, is EAGVAQSPRYKIIEKRQSVAFWCNPISGHATLYWYQQILGQGPKLLIQFQNNGVVDDSQLPKDRFSAERLKGVDSTLKIQPAKLEDSAVYLCASSLDRNYEQYFGPGTRLTVT.

The chain couples TRBV7-9 to TRBJ2-1, with TRBD1 identical over 9 bases. CDR3 size: 18 residues. The ends lost 5 bases at V and 4 bases at J; junction bases unmatched: 15. The V gene's germline CDR1 is SEHNR and CDR2 FQNEAQ (reference sequence). CDR3 in amino acids: CASSNPEGTGRGYNEQFF. CDR3 DNA: TGTGCCAGCAGCAACCCCGAGGGGACAGGGAGGGGTTACAATGAGCAGTTCTTC.

The CDR3 DNA follows: TGTGCCAGCTCGGCAGGGCCCTACAATGAGCAGTTCTTC. As protein: CASSAGPYNEQFF. V usage is TRBV28 and J usage is TRBJ2-1, with D perhaps matching TRBD1 (5 bases). Trimming cost V 8 bases and J 2 bases, with 10 bases left between them. This CDR3 has 13 residues. Germline CDR1 reads MDHEN; CDR2 reads SYDVKM.

The CDR3 DNA is TGTGCCAGCAGTTCCGGGACTAGCGGGGCCTACGAGCAGTACTTC. Translation: CASSSGTSGAYEQYF. The chain has TRBV27 and TRBJ2-7, with 13 positions matching TRBD2. The ends lost 4 bases at V and 2 bases at J; junction bases unmatched: 2. Germline lookup yields CDR1 MNHEY and CDR2 SMNVEV (reference sequence). This CDR3 has 15 amino acids.

The CDR3 DNA reads TGCGCCAGCAGACTACGGGACAGGGGGCTTTACGAGCAGTACTTC. It encodes CASRLRDRGLYEQYF. The rearrangement joins TRBV10-2 to TRBJ2-7; TRBD1 matches at 12 bases. This CDR3 has 15 residues. The germline V gene encodes CDR1 WSHSY and CDR2 SAAADI. The trim removed 6 bases at V and 4 bases at J, leaving 7 bases unmatched.

This chain connects TRBV4-3 to TRBJ1-4, with 7 bases matching TRBD1. This CDR3 contains 14 residues. From germline, CDR1 is LGHNA and CDR2 YSLEER. Unmatched junction bases numbered 2, after V lost 4 bases and J lost 3 bases. The chain's CDR3 is CASSPGQANEKLFF. DNA for the CDR3: TGCGCCAGCAGCCCTGGACAGGCTAATGAAAAACTGTTTTTT.

The genes are TRBV7-2 and TRBJ2-1; 10 nucleotides line up with TRBD2. Per germline, CDR1 SGHTA and CDR2 FQGNSA. Germline trimming cut 1 base from V and 3 bases from J; bases unmatched to any gene: 0. CDR3 size: 15 residues. As DNA, the CDR3 is TGTGCCAGCAGCTTAGGACTAGCGGGCTACAATGAGCAGTTCTTC. Residues: CASSLGLAGYNEQFF.

The chain uses TRBV30 and TRBJ1-1, with unresolved D. Germline V lookup: CDR1 GTSNPN, CDR2 SVGIG (reference sequence). The V end lost 0 bases, the J end lost 1 base, and 6 bases lay between the germline ends. The CDR3 contains 13 residues. This CDR3 reads CAWSVARNTEAFF. The DNA of the CDR3 is TGTGCCTGGAGTGTAGCCCGGAACACTGAAGCTTTCTTT.

The chain carries TRBV19 and TRBJ2-4; 8 nucleotides match TRBD1. This CDR3 contains 19 residues. CDR1 and CDR2 (germline): LNHDA, SQIVND (reference sequence). The V segment lost 3 bases and the J segment 0 bases; nucleotides outside the gene matches: 13. The CDR3 DNA follows: TGTGCCAGTAGTATTAGGACAGGGACGGGTATCTTAGCCAAAAACATTCAGTACTTC. Protein: CASSIRTGTGILAKNIQYF.

The chain recombines TRBV5-6 with TRBJ2-5; possibly TRBD2 for D (5 bases). V lost 0 bases and J 2 bases, leaving 11 bases between the germline ends. Germline values: CDR1 SGHDT, CDR2 YYEEEE. The CDR3 spans 15 residues. DNA of the CDR3: TGTGCCAGCAGCTTGGGAGGGAGCGGACAAGAGACCCAGTACTTC. It is translated as CASSLGGSGQETQYF. Drawing the rest from reference TRBV5-6 and TRBJ2-5, the complete variable domain is DAGVTQSPTHLIKTRGQQVTLRCSPKSGHDTVSWYQQALGQGPQFIFQYYEEEERQRGNFPDRFSGHQFPNYSSELNVNALLLGDSALYLCASSLGGSGQETQYFGPGTRLLVL.

The chain links TRBV7-9 to TRBJ1-1; 7 nucleotides match TRBD1. The CDR3 is 14 amino acids. The V and J ends lost 5 bases and 4 bases, in that order; junction bases with no gene match: 7. Looked up from germline, CDR1 is SEHNR and CDR2 is FQNEAQ (reference sequence). The CDR3 region has the DNA TGTGCCAGCAGCACGACAGGGTGGAGCACTGAAGCTTTCTTT. Residues: CASSTTGWSTEAFF.

This chain links TRBV11-2 with TRBJ1-1; D is unresolved. The length of the CDR3 is 15 residues. The V end lost 5 bases, the J end lost 1 base, and 14 bases lay between the germline ends. The germline gives CDR1 SGHAT, CDR2 FQNNGV. In nucleotides, the CDR3 is TGTGCCAGCAGCCCTTTCCGAGGCCAGAACACTGAAGCTTTCTTT. Amino acid sequence: CASSPFRGQNTEAFF.

The chain couples TRBV29-1 to TRBJ2-7; perhaps TRBD2 as D (5 bases). V gave up 0 bases and J gave up 6 bases, with 12 bases separating them. The CDR3 is 13 residues long. CDR1 and CDR2 from the germline V gene are SQVTM and ANQGSEA. Here the CDR3 DNA reads TGCAGCGTTGAAGATACTAGAGTAGGCGAGCAGTACTTC. It is translated as CSVEDTRVGEQYF.

Comments on this clone: Possible read error: a much larger clone is one base away. The CDR3 DNA reads TGTGCCAGCAGCTTAGGAAACAATGAGCAGTTCTTC. It yields the protein CASSLGNNEQFF. The V gene is TRBV7-2, the J gene TRBJ2-1; no clear D gene. Germline loops: CDR1 SGHTA, CDR2 FQGNSA. Between the trimmed V and J ends, which lost 1 base and 5 bases, there was a span of 3 bases. The CDR3 sequence is 12 residues long.

The DNA for the CDR3 is TGTGCCAGCAGTTTGGAGACGGGGGAGACCCAGTACTTC. Protein product: CASSLETGETQYF. This chain uses TRBV28 with TRBJ2-5, with a weak D call TRBD2 (5 bases). This CDR3 spans 13 amino acids. The germline V gene encodes CDR1 MDHEN and CDR2 SYDVKM. Deletions cut 3 bases from V and 5 bases from J, with 10 bases between.

This clone has just one count. This chain connects TRBV9 to TRBJ2-2; 8 bases fit TRBD1. Germline assignment: CDR1 SGDLS and CDR2 YYNGEE. There are 19 residues in the CDR3. V lost 0 bases, J lost 3 bases, and 13 bases stayed unmatched. CDR3 protein: CASSVDPIDRGPDTGELFF. The CDR3 DNA reads TGTGCCAGCAGCGTAGATCCAATAGACAGGGGACCGGACACCGGGGAGCTGTTTTTT. The full variable domain, with the rest looked up from reference TRBV9 and TRBJ2-2, is DSGVTQTPKHLITATGQRVTLRCSPRSGDLSVYWYQQSLDQGLQFLIQYYNGEERAKGNILERFSAQQFPDLHSELNLSSLELGDSALYFCASSVDPIDRGPDTGELFFGEGSRLTVL.

J is TRBJ2-7 and V is TRBV7-6, with TRBD1 as a possible D gene (5 bases). The V gene lost 5 bases and the J gene lost 2 bases, with 13 bases spanning the gap. Germline V gives CDR1 SGHVS, CDR2 FNYEAQ. The CDR3 sequence is 14 residues long. CDR3 protein: CASSDRQHPYEQYF. The CDR3, as DNA: TGTGCCAGCAGCGATCGACAGCATCCCTACGAGCAGTACTTC.

This sequence joins TRBV10-3 and TRBJ2-2; tentatively, D is TRBD2 (6 bases). Germline V gene data show CDR1 as ENHRY and CDR2 as SYGVKD. The CDR3 is 16 amino acids. V was shortened by 9 bases and J by 4 bases, with 21 bases between the two germline ends. The DNA for the CDR3 is TGTGCCATTGCGGAGGAGGGGCGCCGGGGCACCGGGGAGCTGTTTTTT. Translating it yields CAIAEEGRRGTGELFF.

The chain couples TRBV2 to TRBJ2-1; 7 nucleotides align to TRBD2. Germline CDR1 reads SNHLY; CDR2 reads FYNNEI. J lost 5 bases, V lost 8 bases, and 12 bases had no gene match. CDR3 length: 15 residues. CDR3 sequence (DNA): TGTGCCAGCCGCAAGATAGCGGGCCCTGACAATGAGCAGTTCTTC. Translation: CASRKIAGPDNEQFF.

V and J are TRBV13 and TRBJ2-6; 9 nucleotides line up with TRBD1. The CDR3 runs to 17 residues. Trimming removed 8 bases from V and 0 bases from J; junction bases left unmatched: 8. Germline CDR1 reads PRHDT; CDR2 reads FYEKMQ (reference sequence). The CDR3 region is CASHHRGRVSGANVLTF. CDR3 nucleotides: TGTGCCAGCCACCACAGGGGGCGCGTCTCTGGGGCCAACGTCCTGACTTTC.

This chain joins TRBV7-8 and TRBJ2-7; 9 bases align to TRBD1. This CDR3 contains 15 residues. Germline values: CDR1 SGHVS, CDR2 FQNEAQ. V lost 4 bases, J lost 4 bases, and 8 bases stayed unmatched. DNA of the CDR3: TGTGCCAGCAGCTCAACCGACAGGGGGGGGTACGAGCAGTACTTC. Residues: CASSSTDRGGYEQYF.

In its sample, this clone was seen many times. Other DNA sequences of this sample code for an identical CDR3. The chain combines TRBV11-2 with TRBJ2-7; D gene uncertain. Germline values: CDR1 SGHAT, CDR2 FQNNGV. The length of the CDR3 is 12 residues. The V and J ends lost 1 base and 6 bases respectively, with 7 bases between them. The CDR3: CASSLGLFEQYF. CDR3 in DNA: TGTGCCAGCAGCTTAGGATTGTTCGAGCAGTACTTC.

The chain recombines TRBV28 with TRBJ2-7; D is ambiguous. Germline V gene lookup returns CDR1 MDHEN and CDR2 SYDVKM. V was shortened by 3 bases and J by 1 base, with 10 bases between the two germline ends. The CDR3 runs 14 residues. The CDR3 region is CASSFWALSYEQYF. CDR3 nucleotide sequence: TGTGCCAGCAGTTTTTGGGCTCTATCCTACGAGCAGTACTTC.

The rearrangement links TRBV5-1 to TRBJ2-1; D is undetermined. This CDR3 is 17 amino acids long. Trimming took 6 bases from V and 10 from J, leaving 29 bases between them. Germline V lookup: CDR1 SGHRS, CDR2 YFSETQ. CDR3: CASKEGSVSNQGHEQFF. CDR3 DNA sequence: TGCGCCAGCAAGGAAGGCAGCGTTTCAAACCAAGGTCACGAGCAGTTCTTC.

The chain has TRBV6-1 and TRBJ1-2; TRBD1 matches 7 bases. This CDR3 is built from 15 residues. Germline lookup yields CDR1 MNHNS and CDR2 SASEGT. Trimming took 4 bases from V and 4 from J; bases not matched to a gene: 9. In nucleotides, the CDR3 is TGTGCCAGCAGTGCTAAGGGACAGATCCTCTATGGCTACACCTTC. It encodes CASSAKGQILYGYTF.

The gene calls are TRBV4-1 and TRBJ2-1; tentatively, D is TRBD2 (6 bases). V lost 0 bases to trimming and J lost 3 bases, with 9 bases between them. The CDR3 is 15 amino acids. CDR1 is MGHRA and CDR2 is YSYEKL in the germline V gene. The CDR3 region has the DNA TGCGCCAGCAGCCAAGATCCCGGGAGCTACAATGAGCAGTTCTTC. It codes for CASSQDPGSYNEQFF.

There are a few counts of this clone. The chain couples TRBV12-5 to TRBJ2-1; a possible D gene is TRBD2 (9 bases). Germline-derived CDR1 and CDR2 are LGHNT and FRNRAP. The CDR3 is 16 residues long. V was cut by 7 bases and J by 9 bases, with 25 bases left in between. The CDR3 reads CASASNRGGLASEQFF. DNA of the CDR3: TGTGCTAGTGCCTCAAACAGGGGGGGACTAGCTTCTGAGCAGTTCTTC.

This sequence joins TRBV2 and TRBJ2-1; D tentatively reads TRBD1 or TRBD2 (5 bases each). Trimming took off 6 bases at V and 4 bases at J, with 16 bases between the two ends. Germline lookup yields CDR1 SNHLY and CDR2 FYNNEI. This CDR3 is built from 15 residues. DNA of the CDR3: TGTGCCAGCAGAGGGACCGCCCATACATACAATGAGCAGTTCTTC. Its protein product is CASRGTAHTYNEQFF.

V gene TRBV5-6 combines with J gene TRBJ2-5; TRBD2 aligns across 11 bases. The CDR3 contains 15 residues. The V gene end was trimmed by 2 bases and the J gene end by 4 bases; junction bases not matched to a gene: 4. CDR1 and CDR2 from the germline V gene are SGHDT and YYEEEE. The DNA for the CDR3 is TGTGCCAGCAGCTTCGGGACTAGCGGAGTAGAGACCCAGTACTTC. Translated: CASSFGTSGVETQYF.

This chain links TRBV5-1 with TRBJ2-2; D not certain. V lost 2 bases, J lost 5 bases, and 7 bases lay in between. This CDR3 has 13 residues. Germline lookup yields CDR1 SGHRS and CDR2 YFSETQ. In DNA, the CDR3 is TGCGCCAGCAGCTTTGACCCTACCGGGGAGCTGTTTTTT. Protein product: CASSFDPTGELFF.

The chain carries TRBV27 and TRBJ1-5, with D perhaps matching TRBD1 (5 bases). CDR1 MNHEY and CDR2 SMNVEV come from the germline V gene (reference sequence). With 5 bases removed from V and 5 bases from J, the gap between germline ends came to 10 bases. CDR3 length: 13 amino acids. CDR3 sequence reads: CASSPWGDQPQHF. The CDR3 nucleotides are TGTGCCAGCAGTCCCTGGGGGGATCAGCCCCAGCATTTT.

The J gene is TRBJ2-5, the V gene TRBV9; 7 bases fit TRBD1. The CDR3 is made up of 14 amino acids. The V and J ends lost 3 bases and 2 bases, in that order; junction bases with no gene match: 4. Germline V gene lookup returns CDR1 SGDLS and CDR2 YYNGEE. CDR3 amino acids: CASSDRDRQETQYF. The CDR3 DNA sequence: TGTGCCAGCAGCGACCGGGACAGACAAGAGACCCAGTACTTC.